This record covers a single T cell receptor (beta chain). Its target antigen remains unknown. The input lacks base qualities; no much larger clone sits a single base away. Libraries were prepared through 5' RACE. The listed sequencing device is Illumina HiSeq 2500. The second PCR ran for roughly 6 to 11 cycles and used a J-beta primer mix along with a sample-barcoded 5' primer. A unique molecular identifier was introduced onto each TCR beta cDNA molecule by a template-switch 5' adaptor carrying 12 random nucleotides. At least 2.5 million CDR3-containing paired-end reads were obtained from each sample. First-strand cDNA was synthesized from all RNA with the Mint cDNA synthesis kit, primed by a TRBC-specific oligonucleotide. Following uracil-DNA glycosylase treatment, all cDNA underwent a first 18-cycle PCR with the universal primers M1SS and BC2_uni_R. As for the authors' bioinformatics: Normalization of each sample was performed by random selection of 1 million high-quality reads, each carrying a distinct molecular identifier. Reads sharing molecular identifiers were discarded rather than binned into consensus sequences. MiTCR, set to a Q25 quality threshold and the strictest error-elimination algorithm, was used for CDR3 identification, clonotype clustering and error correction. Lower-bound total TCR beta diversity was estimated with a nonparametric unseen species model using Euler transformation. Using fastp at Q25 and MiXCR, TCRdb reprocessed the public reads and kept productive beta chains. Rows are unified per CDR3 protein, each entry keeping the most common DNA and genes. TCRdb, not the original authors, processed these V and J calls. Counted in this sample were roughly 800,000 distinct CDR3 sequences; about 62% of them appeared once. The top ten hold 22% of the sample.

This sample is drawn from a study of blood T cells in healthy people across ages (dated by TCRdb to 2015 to 2017). Notes on the research overall: In model experiments, roughly one uniquely barcoded TCR beta cDNA molecule per two T cells was captured by template switching. Two additional independent replicas of 1 million unique cDNA reads from the same blood draw were analyzed for two donors (one aged 18 to 30 and one aged 80 or older). To avoid experimental bias, donors of different ages were spread randomly across the sequencing lanes. The study measured age-related changes in TCR beta repertoire diversity using deep sequencing normalized with unique cDNA molecular identifiers. Donors were grouped into four age groups: young (average roughly 15 years), middle-aged (39), aged (about 59) and long-lived (about 82). Points the paper makes about the study in general: Compared with the aged group, more naive CD4+ T cells, fewer expanded clones and increased TCR diversity were shown by the long-lived group, suggesting age selection. The CMV infection status of donors was not known, potentially confounding age-related changes in expanded clonotypes. A strong correlation was found between observed TCR beta diversity and the percentage of naive T cells measured by flow cytometry. Estimates of total diversity based on one million sequenced T cells were considered lower bounds and underestimates. Conclusive comparison of naive and antigen-experienced compartments was prevented by the profiling of bulk unsorted PBMCs. Observed TCR beta diversity per million T cells fell roughly linearly with age, and a significant reduction was already apparent by age around 39.

Looking up the germline V gene yields CDR1 MGHDK and CDR2 SYGVNS. The junction carries 15 bases between V and J, which are trimmed by 3 bases and 3 bases respectively. The CDR3 contains 15 residues, cysteine and phenylalanine counted. The DNA shown is the 45-base CDR3, in frame from base 1. Donors were 40 or so systemically healthy Caucasian individuals from Russia aged roughly 6 to 90 years. Each donor gave about 9.8 milliliters of peripheral blood, drawn into EDTA-treated Vacutainer tubes. PBMCs were isolated by Ficoll-Paque density-gradient centrifugation, with at least 6 million obtained per sample. Trizol reagent was used to extract total RNA from the PBMCs, yielding at least 6 micrograms per sample. The percentages of naive CD45RAhigh/CD27high T cells were determined by flow cytometry on a PBMC aliquot from every donor.

The material sequenced was blood. The sequence joins TRBV25-1 to TRBJ2-7, with the D gene not confidently named. The clonotype was recovered from a man aged 30 to 39 in good health. Read as DNA, the sequence is TGTGCCAGCAGTGATGAGATAGGGATAAGCTACGAGCAGTACTTC. Translation gives CASSDEIGISYEQYF.